The present T cell receptor (beta chain) was sequenced within a study of cytotoxic CD8 clonotypes in ibrutinib-treated CLL. Across the whole study: Mean per-sample yields comprised around 250,000 productive templates and 94,082 productive rearrangements. Study-level points and caveats: Sampling time points were not equivalent between sustained-remission and progressing patients. Clonality increased with ibrutinib response but returned toward baseline at progression.

Germline V gene sequence: CDR1 SGHRS, CDR2 YFSETQ. Trimming removed 2 bases from V and 7 bases from J, with 7 bases in between. This CDR3 contains 11 residues. Details on this clone: The antigen is unknown.

Clones were sequenced by immunoSEQ multiplex PCR, and TCRdb holds only the in-frame ones, with some missing. Among just over 200,000 clones, just over 70% were seen once, and the ten largest hold around 5.9%. The TCR comes from a human donor with chronic lymphocytic leukemia. The specimen comprised PBMCs, sampled after 12 months of ibrutinib treatment. The J gene is TRBJ2-7, the V gene TRBV5-1; D gene uncertain. CDR3 nucleotides: TGCGCCAGCAGCTTTAGGGCGGAGCAGTACTTC. Translation gives CASSFRAEQYF.